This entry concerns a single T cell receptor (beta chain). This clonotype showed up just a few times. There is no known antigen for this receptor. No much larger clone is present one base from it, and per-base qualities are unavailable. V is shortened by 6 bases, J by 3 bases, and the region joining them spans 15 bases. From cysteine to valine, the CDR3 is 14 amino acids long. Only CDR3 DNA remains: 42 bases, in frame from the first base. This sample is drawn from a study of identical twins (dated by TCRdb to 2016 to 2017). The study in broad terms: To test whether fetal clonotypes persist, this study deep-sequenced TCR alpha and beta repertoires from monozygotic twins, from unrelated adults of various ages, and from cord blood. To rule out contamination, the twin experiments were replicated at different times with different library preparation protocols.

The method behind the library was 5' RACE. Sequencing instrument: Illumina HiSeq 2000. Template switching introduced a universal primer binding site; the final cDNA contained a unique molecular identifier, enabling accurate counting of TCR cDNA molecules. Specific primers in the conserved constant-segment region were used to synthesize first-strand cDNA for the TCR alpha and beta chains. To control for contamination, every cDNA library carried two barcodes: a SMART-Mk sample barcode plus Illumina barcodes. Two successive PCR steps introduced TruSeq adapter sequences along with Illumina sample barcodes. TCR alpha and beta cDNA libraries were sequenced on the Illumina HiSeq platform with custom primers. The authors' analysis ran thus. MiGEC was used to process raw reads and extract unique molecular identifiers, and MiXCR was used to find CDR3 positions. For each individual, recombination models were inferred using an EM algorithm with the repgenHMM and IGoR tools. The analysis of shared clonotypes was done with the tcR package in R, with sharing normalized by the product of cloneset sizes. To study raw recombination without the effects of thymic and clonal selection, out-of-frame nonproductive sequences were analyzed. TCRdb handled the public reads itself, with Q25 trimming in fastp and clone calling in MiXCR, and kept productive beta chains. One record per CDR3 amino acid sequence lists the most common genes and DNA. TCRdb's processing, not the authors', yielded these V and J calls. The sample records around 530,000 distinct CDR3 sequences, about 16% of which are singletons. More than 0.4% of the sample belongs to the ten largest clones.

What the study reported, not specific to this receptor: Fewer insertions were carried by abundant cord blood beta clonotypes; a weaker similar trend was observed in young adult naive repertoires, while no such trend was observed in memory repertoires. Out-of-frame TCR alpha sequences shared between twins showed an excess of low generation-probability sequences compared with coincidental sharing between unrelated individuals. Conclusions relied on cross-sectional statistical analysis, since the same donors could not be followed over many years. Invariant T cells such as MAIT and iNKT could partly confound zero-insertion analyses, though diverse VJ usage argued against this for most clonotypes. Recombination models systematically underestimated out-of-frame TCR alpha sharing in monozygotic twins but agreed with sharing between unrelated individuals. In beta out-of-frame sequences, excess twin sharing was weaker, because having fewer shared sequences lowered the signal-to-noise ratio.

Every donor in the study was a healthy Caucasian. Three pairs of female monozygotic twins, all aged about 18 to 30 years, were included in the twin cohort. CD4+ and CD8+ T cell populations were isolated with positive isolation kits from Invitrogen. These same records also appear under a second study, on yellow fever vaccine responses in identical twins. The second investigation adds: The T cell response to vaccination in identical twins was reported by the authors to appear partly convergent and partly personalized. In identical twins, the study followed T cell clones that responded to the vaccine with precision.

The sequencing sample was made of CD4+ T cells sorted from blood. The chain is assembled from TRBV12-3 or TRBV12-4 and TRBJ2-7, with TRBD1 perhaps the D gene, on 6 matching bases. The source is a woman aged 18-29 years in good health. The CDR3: CASSSTGTIYEQYV. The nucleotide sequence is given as TGTGCCAGCAGCTCTACCGGGACAATCTACGAGCAGTACGTC.